Sequencing of this TCR beta chain was carried out in a study of regulatory and conventional T cells in RAG deficiency. The sorted conventional CD4+ T cells were CD25-low and CD127-high, with genomic DNA sequenced. Profiling relied on immunoSEQ multiplex PCR, and the TCRdb table lists in-frame clones only, not all of them. The data show approximately 46,000 clones, 80% to 90% seen once. CDR1 is SGHRS, CDR2 YFSETQ, per germline. The V gene lost 1 base and the J gene lost 1 base, with 5 bases spanning the gap. The CDR3 is 14 amino acids. Separately, the same data were catalogued under a study of regulatory T cells. That paper notes: The PCR used 52 TRBV and 13 TRBJ primers.

The sequencing sample was made of CD4+ effector T cells sorted from blood. J is TRBJ2-2 and V is TRBV5-1, with a weak D call TRBD2 (5 bases). This sequence originates from a human donor in good health. The CDR3 DNA reads TGCGCCAGCAGCTTGAGCGGGAACACCGGGGAGCTGTTTTTT. It codes for CASSLSGNTGELFF.